A single T cell receptor (beta chain) is shown here with its context. These data belong to a study of blood T cell repertoires in COVID-19. Study information: The United States, Italy and Spain supplied acute and convalescent COVID-19 samples. PBMCs, B-cell-depleted T cells, or T cells provided the cDNA or gDNA that made up the material.

V lost 5 bases, J lost 4 bases, and 25 bases lay in between. This CDR3 comprises 18 residues. Germline lookup yields CDR1 SGHNT and CDR2 YYREEE (reference sequence). Original handling: Nucleated cell number was recorded as an estimate derived from reference gene primer amplification. Some clones are missing from TCRdb's copy, which holds only in-frame ones; the method was immunoSEQ multiplex PCR. From that table come the V and J calls and clone size; the DNA was used to work out D and trimming. Of 100,000 or so clones in the sample, around 88% were seen once. Sequencing was done on a sample of peripheral blood. The V gene is TRBV5-4, the J gene TRBJ1-3; D is perhaps TRBD1 (5 bases). The receptor's source is a man between 60 and 75 years old with acute or convalescent COVID-19. The CDR3: CASSTIWGGTSAGNTIYF. DNA for the CDR3: TGTGCCAGCAGTACCATTTGGGGAGGGACGTCGGCGGGAAACACCATATATTTT.